Detailed here is one T cell receptor (beta chain). The antigen is undetermined. This record belongs to a study of CD8 T cells in ankylosing spondylitis. Deletions cut 7 bases from V and 6 bases from J, with 9 bases between. Germline V CDR1 and CDR2: SNHLY, FYNNEI. This CDR3 comprises 11 residues. Points from the study as a whole: Significantly higher representation of disease-linked clones was reported for matched ankylosing spondylitis synovial fluid. CD8+ disease-linked clones were present at relatively low frequencies in blood. A TCR beta motif of several highly homologous variants seemed to mark ankylosing spondylitis blood.

Quantitative 5'-RACE with molecular barcodes produced the TCR beta libraries. TCRdb ran MiXCR on the 5' RACE reads and lists one entry per CDR3 protein. This sample has around 490,000 distinct CDR3 sequences; approximately 5.3% occur once, and the top ten carry 3.5%. V is TRBV2 and J is TRBJ1-1, with a tentative D call TRBD1 (6 bases). This receptor was taken from a male donor with ankylosing spondylitis. Sequencing input: blood, either unsorted or a sorted T cell fraction (not recorded which). The CDR3 sequence: CASTNRAEAFF. The CDR3, as DNA: TGTGCCAGCACAAACAGGGCTGAAGCTTTCTTT.